A single sample gave rise to the 25 T cell receptor beta chains below, sequenced in a study of blood T cell repertoires in COVID-19. Produced via immunoSEQ multiplex PCR; TCRdb's table is partial and in-frame only. Of about 410,000 clones detected, roughly 90% appear once; the ten largest clones hold 1.4%. Material for sequencing was peripheral blood. These TCRs come from a woman under 40 with active or convalescent COVID-19.

The rearrangement uses TRBV15 and TRBJ1-5; D not resolved. The CDR3 covers 12 residues. Trimming left V 2 bases short and J 5 bases short, with 4 bases between. Germline lookup yields CDR1 LNHNV and CDR2 YYDKDF (reference sequence). The CDR3 protein is CATSRPDQPQHF. CDR3 DNA: TGTGCCACCAGCAGACCTGATCAGCCCCAGCATTTT. Variable domain in full (rest from reference TRBV15 and TRBJ1-5): DAMVIQNPRYQVTQFGKPVTLSCSQTLNHNVMYWYQQKSSQAPKLLFHYYDKDFNNEADTPDNFQSRRPNTSFCFLDIRSPGLGDTAMYLCATSRPDQPQHFGDGTRLSIL.

This chain joins TRBV19 and TRBJ1-2; D not certain. The CDR3 is made up of 15 amino acids. CDR1 and CDR2 (germline): LNHDA, SQIVND (reference sequence). The V end lost 5 bases, the J end lost 5 bases, and 18 bases lay between the germline ends. Here the CDR3 reads CASSSFGDLRYGYTF. The CDR3, as DNA: TGTGCCAGTAGTTCATTCGGAGATTTGCGGTATGGCTACACCTTC.

The V and J genes are TRBV7-2 and TRBJ2-3, with TRBD2 matching 13 bases. CDR3 length: 18 residues. V lost 1 base, J lost 2 bases, and 6 bases stayed unmatched. The germline CDR1 and CDR2 sequences are SGHTA and FQGNSA. The CDR3 nucleotides are TGTGCCAGCAGCTTAGGCCCGGGACTAGCGGGAATCACAGATACGCAGTATTTT. Translating gives CASSLGPGLAGITDTQYF.

The gene calls are TRBV7-9 and TRBJ1-3, with 8 bases lining up with TRBD1. The germline gives CDR1 SEHNR, CDR2 FQNEAQ (reference sequence). Trimming took 6 bases from V and 7 from J; bases not matched to a gene: 11. CDR3 length equals 15 residues. Written as DNA, the CDR3 is TGTGCCAGCAGAACCCGGGACAGGCATATCAACACCATATATTTT. Amino acid sequence: CASRTRDRHINTIYF.

The rearrangement links TRBV4-1 to TRBJ2-5; no definite D call. Trimming removed 5 bases at V and 1 base at J, with 11 bases between. The CDR3 contains 14 residues. Germline CDR1 MGHRA, CDR2 YSYEKL. Written as DNA, the CDR3 is TGCGCCAGCAGCTCAGATCGCTTCCAAGAGACCCAGTACTTC. Its translation: CASSSDRFQETQYF.

The rearrangement uses TRBV27 and TRBJ2-1; TRBD2 matches at 11 bases. Germline V CDR1 and CDR2: MNHEY, SMNVEV (reference sequence). CDR3 size: 14 residues. The trim removed 2 bases at V and 7 bases at J, leaving 1 base unmatched. Here the CDR3 DNA reads TGTGCCAGCAGTTTACTAGCGGGGGGTAATGAGCAGTTCTTC. Amino acids: CASSLLAGGNEQFF.

The CDR3 here is CASSLGLMTGNTEAFF. The CDR3 nucleotides are TGTGCCAGCAGCTTAGGCCTGATGACGGGGAACACTGAAGCTTTCTTT. The chain links TRBV7-8 to TRBJ1-1; D not resolved. This CDR3 has 16 residues. The V end lost 1 base, the J end lost 1 base, and 13 bases lay between the germline ends. Germline CDR1 and CDR2: SGHVS and FQNEAQ.

The chain has TRBV9 and TRBJ2-7; 12 nucleotides align to TRBD2. The CDR3 length is 15 residues. Germline assignment: CDR1 SGDLS and CDR2 YYNGEE. Trimming took 3 bases from V and 1 from J; bases not matched to a gene: 2. DNA of the CDR3: TGTGCCAGCAGCGAGACTAGCGGGAGTTCCTACGAGCAGTACTTC. It codes for CASSETSGSSYEQYF.

The V and J genes are TRBV14 and TRBJ2-7; TRBD1 matches at 8 bases. The CDR3 consists of 14 residues. V lost 3 bases and J lost 9; bases outside the gene matches: 10. The germline V gene has CDR1 SGHDN and CDR2 FVKESK. The CDR3 coding sequence is TGTGCCAGCAGCCATGGATGGCAGGGGGCTTCGCAGTACTTC. As protein: CASSHGWQGASQYF.

The V gene is TRBV5-1, the J gene TRBJ2-7, with 8 bases lining up with TRBD1. This CDR3 is 14 amino acids long. The germline V gene encodes CDR1 SGHRS and CDR2 YFSETQ. J gave up 4 bases and V 1 base, and 4 bases lay outside the gene matches. The CDR3 DNA follows: TGCGCCAGCAGCTTGCAGGGGGCAGGGTACGAGCAGTACTTC. This gives the protein CASSLQGAGYEQYF.

This clone appeared once. The chain joins TRBV3-1 (or the pseudogene TRBV3-2) to TRBJ2-1, with 7 positions matching TRBD2. Germline CDR1 and CDR2: LGHDT and YNNKEL (reference sequence). V lost 4 bases, J lost 8 bases, and 8 bases stayed unmatched. The CDR3 has 14 amino acids. The CDR3 DNA reads as TGTGCCAGCAGCCCGTATAGCGGGCGGGATGAGCAGTTCTTC. Its protein is CASSPYSGRDEQFF.

The V call is TRBV5-4, the J call TRBJ1-2; 7 bases line up with TRBD1. The CDR3 is made up of 16 amino acids. Germline CDR1 SGHNT, CDR2 YYREEE (reference sequence). Losses at the gene ends were 0 bases for V and 0 bases for J; bases not matched to a gene: 5. CDR3 sequence (DNA): TGTGCCAGCAGCTTGGACCGACAGGGTTCTAACTATGGCTACACCTTC. Translating gives CASSLDRQGSNYGYTF.

This chain connects TRBV2 to TRBJ2-3, with TRBD2 as a possible D gene (6 bases). Germline V gives CDR1 SNHLY, CDR2 FYNNEI. V was cut by 8 bases and J by 3 bases, with 27 bases left in between. The CDR3 sequence is 18 residues long. CDR3 nucleotides: TGTGCCAGCCTGTTTTCGGGGGTTGGGGGAAGGCGGACAGATACGCAGTATTTT. It is translated as CASLFSGVGGRRTDTQYF.

The rearrangement links TRBV4-2 to TRBJ2-7, with TRBD1 as a possible D gene (5 bases). The CDR3 is made up of 15 amino acids. CDR1 and CDR2 (germline): LGHNA, YNFKEQ. V shed 1 base and J shed 7 bases, with 17 bases lying between them. In DNA form, the CDR3 reads TGTGCCAGCAGCCAAGGGACAACTCCACTCGGGGAGCAGTACTTC. It specifies CASSQGTTPLGEQYF.

This clone was seen just once. V usage is TRBV19 and J usage is TRBJ1-1; maybe TRBD1 (5 bases). Germline V gene data show CDR1 as LNHDA and CDR2 as SQIVND (reference sequence). V lost 4 bases and J lost 1, with 16 bases in between. This CDR3 comprises 16 residues. The DNA of the CDR3 is TGTGCCAGTAGTACTCCCACCGGGACTGCGAACACTGAAGCTTTCTTT. Protein product: CASSTPTGTANTEAFF.

The chain recombines TRBV6-2 or TRBV6-3 with TRBJ1-1, with D possibly matching TRBD1 (6 bases). V was cut by 2 bases and J by 2 bases, with 15 bases left in between. The germline CDR1 and CDR2 sequences are MNHEY and SVGEGT. The CDR3 length is 16 residues. The CDR3 spells CASSYRTKGVNTEAFF. DNA for the CDR3: TGTGCCAGCAGTTACCGCACGAAGGGGGTAAACACTGAAGCTTTCTTT.

This chain connects TRBV19 to TRBJ2-5; possibly TRBD1 for D (6 bases). The CDR3 sequence is 14 residues long. Germline V gene sequence: CDR1 LNHDA, CDR2 SQIVND (reference sequence). V was cut by 6 bases and J by 5 bases, with 16 bases left in between. CDR3: CASRAGDFGETQYF. The CDR3 nucleotides read TGTGCCAGTAGGGCAGGGGATTTCGGGGAGACCCAGTACTTC.

This clone was seen a single time. The chain joins TRBV27 to TRBJ2-1; D gene ambiguous. CDR3 length equals 13 residues. The V end was cut by 0 bases, the J end by 8 bases, with 8 bases between. The germline V gene has CDR1 MNHEY and CDR2 SMNVEV (reference sequence). The CDR3 region has the DNA TGTGCCAGCAGTTTATCTATAGAGCATGAGCAGTTCTTC. This translates into CASSLSIEHEQFF.

The genes are TRBV11-2 and TRBJ2-1; possibly TRBD1 for D (5 bases). Trimming took 7 bases from V and 5 from J, leaving 21 bases between them. In germline, CDR1 is SGHAT, CDR2 FQNNGV. The length of the CDR3 is 16 residues. CDR3 sequence (DNA): TGTGCCAGCACTGCGTTTTGGGGCCGCTCGAACAATGAGCAGTTCTTC. This encodes CASTAFWGRSNNEQFF. The full variable domain, rest sourced from reference TRBV11-2 and TRBJ2-1, is EAGVAQSPRYKIIEKRQSVAFWCNPISGHATLYWYQQILGQGPKLLIQFQNNGVVDDSQLPKDRFSAERLKGVDSTLKIQPAKLEDSAVYLCASTAFWGRSNNEQFFGPGTRLTVL.

The chain uses TRBV6-5 and TRBJ2-2, with a tentative D call TRBD2 (6 bases). Germline CDR1 MNHEY, CDR2 SVGAGI. V was cut by 7 bases and J by 6 bases, with 12 bases left in between. The CDR3 is 13 residues long. The CDR3 loop reads CASMEGNAGELFF. In nucleotides, the CDR3 is TGTGCCAGCATGGAGGGAAACGCCGGGGAGCTGTTTTTT.

The chain links TRBV7-9 to TRBJ1-1; 8 bases are shared with TRBD1. The CDR3 totals 14 residues. Germline V CDR1 and CDR2: SEHNR, FQNEAQ (reference sequence). Germline trimming cut 5 bases from V and 4 bases from J; bases unmatched to any gene: 6. The CDR3 here is CASSAPGQVTEAFF. The CDR3 DNA reads as TGTGCCAGCAGCGCTCCGGGACAGGTCACTGAAGCTTTCTTT.

This sequence joins TRBV5-1 and TRBJ1-4; 8 bases are a match to TRBD1. In germline, CDR1 is SGHRS, CDR2 YFSETQ. The trim removed 0 bases at V and 7 bases at J, leaving 2 bases unmatched. The CDR3 runs 14 residues. The DNA of the CDR3 is TGCGCCAGCAGCTTGGAACAGGGGGGTGAAAAACTGTTTTTT. Protein sequence: CASSLEQGGEKLFF.

This clone was counted once. The rearrangement uses TRBV5-1 and TRBJ2-7, with TRBD1 matching over 9 bases. The CDR3 sequence is 15 residues long. V was clipped by 4 bases and J by 2 bases; unmatched bases: 7. Germline values: CDR1 SGHRS, CDR2 YFSETQ. CDR3 residues: CASSRGGTGTYEQYF. CDR3 in DNA: TGCGCCAGCAGCCGGGGCGGGACAGGGACCTACGAGCAGTACTTC.

Written as DNA, the CDR3 is TGTGCCAGTAGTCCCGGGTTGACTGAAGCTTTCTTT. Translating gives CASSPGLTEAFF. The genes are TRBV19 and TRBJ1-1; D ambiguous. CDR1 and CDR2 (germline): LNHDA, SQIVND (reference sequence). V lost 5 bases and J 5 bases, leaving 9 bases between the germline ends. The length of the CDR3 is 12 residues.

This chain links TRBV12-5 with TRBJ2-1, with D uncertain. The V end lost 1 base, the J end lost 0 bases, and 7 bases lay between the germline ends. CDR1 and CDR2 from the germline V gene are LGHNT and FRNRAP. This CDR3 contains 15 residues. The CDR3 loop is CASGLDGSSYNEQFF. DNA for the CDR3: TGTGCTAGTGGTTTGGACGGTAGCTCCTACAATGAGCAGTTCTTC.